This T cell receptor (beta chain) was obtained from a study of T-cell reconstitution after alpha-beta-depleted transplantation in children. CDR1 and CDR2 from the germline V gene are MGHRA and YSYEKL. The V gene lost 3 bases and the J gene lost 2 bases, with 11 bases spanning the gap. The CDR3 is made up of 15 amino acids. Study-level findings and limits: Diversity of TCRbeta at day 60 was high in some patients, arising from surviving recipient T cells and thymic progenitors. A year post-transplant, T-cell counts and diversity derived mostly from newly produced T cells. Where alpha-beta T cells came from about two months after transplant was reportedly several hundred expanded graft clones.

Preparation of the TCRbeta library used unique molecular identifiers. TCRdb processed the PCR reads anew with MiXCR; each CDR3 protein has one entry. The sample has 800,000 to 1,000,000 distinct CDR3 sequences; about 31% are singletons. This clonotype was observed a few times. As yet, its antigen is unknown. The rearrangement uses TRBV4-1 and TRBJ2-1, with TRBD2 as a possible D gene (5 bases). This specimen was PBMCs, mostly from graft donor cells, taken 360 days after TCRalphabeta/CD19-depleted stem cell transplant. This clonotype originated in a boy under two years old who had a stem cell transplant for SCID, so the T cells may come from the graft donor. The CDR3 loop reads CASSQTTATYNEQFF. CDR3 nucleotides: TGCGCCAGCAGCCAGACTACCGCCACCTACAATGAGCAGTTCTTC.